This T cell receptor (beta chain) was observed in a study of blood T cells in healthy people across ages. Primed by a sample-barcoded 5' primer and a J-beta primer mix, a second PCR proceeded for about 7 to 11 cycles. In TCRdb, the 5' RACE reads were re-called with MiXCR into one record per CDR3 protein. The sample holds around 1,000,000 distinct CDR3 sequences, less than 25% seen once. Germline CDR1 reads DFQATT; CDR2 reads SNEGSKA (reference sequence). The CDR3 extends over 14 amino acids. This clonotype was counted only a few times. The same sample was also used in a study of T cells of mothers and their children. That study reports: Three healthy Caucasian mothers and their six children were the donors. cDNA was synthesized from all extracted RNA at roughly 1.6 ug per reaction. Addition of sample barcodes and 2-4 random nucleotides occurred through the M1S primer of the second PCR.

The source material was blood. This sequence originates from a girl under 10 years old in good health. V gene TRBV20-1 combines with J gene TRBJ2-5, with a possible D match to TRBD2 (5 bases). The DNA matches TRBJ2-7 better at its end, which makes the J call doubtful. The CDR3 protein is CSAILPRGNYEQYF. As DNA, the CDR3 is TGCAGTGCCATCCTTCCTCGAGGGAACTACGAGCAGTACTTC.